Here is one TCR beta chain with its context. The V and J ends lost 4 bases and 5 bases respectively, with 14 bases between them. The CDR3 spans 14 residues. Germline CDR1 and CDR2: MGHRA and YSYEKL. The data belong to a study of blood T cell repertoires in COVID-19. Before being deemed recovered, Cohort 3 donors had two negative PCRs, clearance, or symptom resolution. Sequencing used immunoSEQ multiplex PCR; TCRdb keeps in-frame clones, though not all of them. The data hold over 250,000 clones, with 70% to 90% observed a single time. Sequenced sample: PBMCs or T cells enriched from blood (not recorded which). This receptor was identified in a woman younger than 45 who had recovered from COVID-19. V and J are TRBV4-1 and TRBJ1-1; no reliable D call. The CDR3 DNA follows: TGCGCCAGCAGCCCTGTCTTAGAGGGTACTGAAGCTTTCTTT. Protein product: CASSPVLEGTEAFF.